Listed here are 3 T cell receptor beta chains from one sample, sequenced in a study of post-analysis software for immune sequencing data (dated by TCRdb to the mid-2010s). Their recognized antigens are unknown. Libraries were prepared through PCR. Sequenced using an Illumina HiSeq 2500. To reduce PCR and sequencing biases, unique molecular identifiers were built into the TCR beta cDNA libraries. Using fastp at Q25 and MiXCR, TCRdb reprocessed the public reads and kept productive beta chains. Here each entry gathers all rows of one CDR3 protein and keeps the most common genes and DNA. Recorded for this sample are almost 700,000 distinct CDR3 sequences; around 60% of them occurred a single time. The ten biggest clones cover 10% to 12% of the sample. Overall study results and their limits: Four to six TRBV segments, including TRBV5-6, TRBV5-1 and TRBV20-1, were significantly more frequent in patients than controls.

Material: blood. The receptor set was obtained from a girl aged 2-9 years with multiple sclerosis.

CDR3 loop: CASSQGQRYEQYF. CDR3 nucleotide sequence: TGTGCCAGCAGCCAAGGACAGCGGTACGAGCAGTACTTC. The V and J genes are TRBV3-1 and TRBJ2-5, with D possibly called TRBD1 or TRBD2 (5 bases each). The DNA end lines up better with TRBJ2-7; the J call may be wrong. Germline-derived CDR1 and CDR2 are LGHDT and YNNKEL (reference sequence). This CDR3 is built from 13 residues.

This chain joins TRBV7-2 and TRBJ1-4; D not certain. The CDR3 is 12 residues long. CDR1 and CDR2 from the germline V gene are SGHTA and FQGNSA. V lost 5 bases, J lost 8 bases, and 9 bases lay in between. The CDR3 loop is CASSRREEKLFF. CDR3 DNA sequence: TGTGCCAGCAGCCGTCGAGAAGAAAAACTGTTTTTT.

This clonotype was seen a few times. The chain joins TRBV29-1 to TRBJ2-1; 8 bases are a match to TRBD2. Germline V CDR1 and CDR2: SQVTM, ANQGSEA. The CDR3 covers 14 residues. Trimming removed 7 bases from V and 2 bases from J; junction bases left unmatched: 7. In DNA, the CDR3 is TGCAGCGCAGCGGGGGAAGAAACCTACAATGAGCAGTTCTTC. Protein sequence: CSAAGEETYNEQFF.